The clone carrying this TCR beta chain was seen more than once but under ten times. The entry originates in a study of CD8+ T cells in alopecia areata. This CDR3 has 12 amino acids. In germline, CDR1 is SQVTM, CDR2 ANQGSEA. V gave up 1 base and J gave up 0 bases, with 3 bases separating them. RNA extraction and reverse transcription yielded cDNA as sequencing template. Clones were read by immunoSEQ multiplex PCR, and TCRdb kept only the in-frame ones, dropping some. This table has 100,000 to 150,000 clones, approximately 48% appearing once. The starting material was CD8+ T cells sorted from blood, obtained at week 0. The clonotype was recovered from a human donor with alopecia areata. The gene calls are TRBV29-1 and TRBJ1-2; D call uncertain. The CDR3 here is CSVEATNYGYTF. CDR3 bases: TGCAGCGTTGAAGCTACTAACTATGGCTACACCTTC.